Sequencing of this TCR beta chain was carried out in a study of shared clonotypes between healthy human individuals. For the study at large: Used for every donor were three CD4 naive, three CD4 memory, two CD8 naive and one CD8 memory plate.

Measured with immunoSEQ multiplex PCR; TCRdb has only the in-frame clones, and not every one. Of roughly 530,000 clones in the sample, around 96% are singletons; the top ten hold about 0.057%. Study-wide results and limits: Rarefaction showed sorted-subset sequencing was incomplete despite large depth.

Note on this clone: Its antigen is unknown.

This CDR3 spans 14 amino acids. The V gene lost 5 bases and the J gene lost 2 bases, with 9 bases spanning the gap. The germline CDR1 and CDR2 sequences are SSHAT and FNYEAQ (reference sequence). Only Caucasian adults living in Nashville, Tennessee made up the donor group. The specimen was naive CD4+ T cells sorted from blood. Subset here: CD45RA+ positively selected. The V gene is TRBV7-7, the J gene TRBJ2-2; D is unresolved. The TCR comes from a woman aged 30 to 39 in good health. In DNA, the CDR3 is TGTGCCAGCAGCCCCTCGGGCAACACCGGGGAGCTGTTTTTT. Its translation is CASSPSGNTGELFF. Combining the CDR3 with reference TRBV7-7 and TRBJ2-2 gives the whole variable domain GAGVSQSPRYKVTKRGQDVTLRCDPISSHATLYWYQQALGQGPEFLTYFNYEAQPDKSGLPSDRFSAERPEGSISTLTIQRTEQRDSAMYRCASSPSGNTGELFFGEGSRLTVL.